The 19 T cell receptor beta chains below all came from one sample that was sequenced in a study of breast tumors, draining lymph nodes, adjacent tissues. TCRdb passed the multiplex PCR reads through MiXCR, listing each CDR3 protein once. The sample has tens of thousands of distinct CDR3 sequences, approximately 19% seen once. The lymph nodes were axillary draining lymph nodes from breast cancer patients. Sequenced: axillary lymph node tissue. These TCRs come from a female donor with breast cancer. Some clones in this sample may be carry-over from other donors' samples.

This clonotype turned up a few times. The chain uses TRBV20-1 and TRBJ1-1; 7 nucleotides align to TRBD1. This CDR3 is 14 amino acids long. Germline trimming cut 4 bases from V and 0 bases from J; bases unmatched to any gene: 5. Germline V CDR1 and CDR2: DFQATT, SNEGSKA (reference sequence). This chain's CDR3 is CSANKQGMNTEAFF. The CDR3 bases are TGCAGTGCTAACAAACAGGGGATGAACACTGAAGCTTTCTTT.

Ten or more counts support this clonotype. The chain uses TRBV5-1 and TRBJ2-1; a weak D match, TRBD1 (5 bases). Germline CDR1 and CDR2: SGHRS and YFSETQ. The V end lost 2 bases, the J end lost 2 bases, and 8 bases lay between the germline ends. This CDR3 has 14 residues. CDR3 nucleotides: TGCGCCAGCAGCTTCGCGACAGCCTACAATGAGCAGTTCTTC. It is translated as CASSFATAYNEQFF.

The rearrangement joins TRBV27 to TRBJ2-3, with a tentative D call TRBD1 (6 bases). The CDR3 totals 16 residues. CDR1 is MNHEY, CDR2 SMNVEV, per germline (reference sequence). V was trimmed by 5 bases and J by 0 bases, leaving 15 bases between them. The CDR3 DNA follows: TGTGCCAGCAGTCCCAGAACAGGGCCTAGCACAGATACGCAGTATTTT. Its translation: CASSPRTGPSTDTQYF.

This clonotype came up a few times. This may come from a read error, since a much larger clone is one base off. This rearrangement joins TRBV7-6 to TRBJ2-3; 7 bases are shared with TRBD2. This CDR3 spans 14 amino acids. V was clipped by 1 base and J by 3 bases; unmatched bases: 1. Germline CDR1 is SGHVS and CDR2 is FNYEAQ. Here the CDR3 reads CASSLGLATDTQYF. The CDR3 region has the DNA TGTGCCAGCAGCTTAGGACTAGCAACAGATACGCAGTATTTT.

This clonotype was seen repeatedly, ten times or more. This chain connects TRBV19 to TRBJ2-1; D perhaps matches TRBD1 (5 bases). Germline CDR1 is LNHDA and CDR2 is SQIVND (reference sequence). The CDR3 totals 12 residues. Trimming cost V 5 bases and J 10 bases, with 12 bases left between them. The CDR3 spells CASSPTGREQFF. The CDR3 coding sequence is TGTGCCAGTAGTCCCACAGGTAGAGAGCAGTTCTTC.

Note on this clonotype: Sequence at one end of the junction differs from germline and may be a read error. The chain is built from TRBV19 and TRBJ1-5; D may be TRBD1 (5 bases). This CDR3 region has 15 residues. CDR1 is LNHDA, CDR2 SQIVND, per germline (reference sequence). CDR3 region: CASSIDPRGNQPPHF. The CDR3 DNA sequence: TGTGCCAGTAGTATAGATCCGAGGGGCAATCAGCCCCCGCATTTT. Full variable domain (outside the CDR3, taken from reference TRBV19 and TRBJ1-5): DGGITQSPKYLFRKEGQNVTLSCEQNLNHDAMYWYRQDPGQGLRLIYYSQIVNDFQKGDIAEGYSVSREKKESFPLTVTSAQKNPTAFYLCASSIDPRGNQPPHFGDGTRLSIL.

In its sample, this clonotype was seen many times. The chain links TRBV4-2 to TRBJ2-7; 11 positions agree with TRBD2. The CDR3 consists of 16 residues. CDR1 is LGHNA, CDR2 YNFKEQ, per germline. Losses at the gene ends were 3 bases for V and 2 bases for J; bases not matched to a gene: 6. As DNA, the CDR3 is TGTGCCAGCAGCCAGGGGAGACTAGCGGGAACCTACGAGCAGTACTTC. Protein sequence: CASSQGRLAGTYEQYF.

This clonotype was detected many times. The V gene is TRBV4-3, the J gene TRBJ1-6; 9 bases agree with TRBD1. The CDR3 loop spans 14 amino acids. Per the germline V gene, CDR1 is LGHNA and CDR2 is YSLEER. Germline trimming cut 3 bases from V and 11 bases from J; bases unmatched to any gene: 5. This chain's CDR3 is CASSHHGQGTPLHF. CDR3 sequence (DNA): TGCGCCAGCAGCCACCATGGACAGGGGACACCCCTCCACTTT.

This clonotype was seen many times. V is TRBV6-1 and J is TRBJ1-4; no definite D call. Between the trimmed V and J ends, which lost 7 bases and 5 bases, there was a span of 11 bases. Germline V gives CDR1 MNHNS, CDR2 SASEGT. The CDR3 loop spans 13 amino acids. DNA of the CDR3: TGTGCCAGCATGAAAATTGTGAATGAAAAACTGTTTTTT. Its protein is CASMKIVNEKLFF.

This clonotype was recorded many times. The rearrangement links TRBV4-2 to TRBJ1-4; D is undetermined. The CDR3 loop spans 13 amino acids. The ends were cut back, 0 bases at V and 2 bases at J, with 1 base in the middle. Germline loops: CDR1 LGHNA, CDR2 YNFKEQ. As DNA, the CDR3 is TGTGCCAGCAGCCAAGAGACTAATGAAAAACTGTTTTTT. The encoded protein is CASSQETNEKLFF.

This clonotype was counted a few times. This may come from a read error, since a much larger clone is one base off. The gene calls are TRBV20-1 and TRBJ2-5; TRBD2 matches at 13 bases. Germline lookup yields CDR1 DFQATT and CDR2 SNEGSKA (reference sequence). CDR3 length: 14 amino acids. DNA of the CDR3: TGCAGTGCCAACGGACTAGCGGGAGTAGAGACCCGGTACTTC. It codes for CSANGLAGVETRYF.

In this sample, this clonotype turned up a few times. The rearrangement links TRBV11-1 to TRBJ2-7, with 10 positions matching TRBD2. The CDR3 sequence is 19 residues long. Trimming removed 0 bases from V and 5 bases from J; junction bases left unmatched: 16. In germline, CDR1 is SGHAT, CDR2 FQDESV (reference sequence). CDR3: CASSLARGGLAGESHEQYF. The CDR3 DNA reads TGTGCCAGCAGCTTAGCTAGGGGGGGGCTAGCGGGAGAGTCCCACGAGCAGTACTTC.

This clonotype showed up many times. The chain carries TRBV5-1 and TRBJ1-5; TRBD1 might be the D (6 bases). In germline, CDR1 is SGHRS, CDR2 YFSETQ. V lost 0 bases to trimming and J lost 7 bases, with 8 bases between them. This CDR3 has 13 amino acids. CDR3: CASSLGGGQPQHF. CDR3 nucleotide sequence: TGCGCCAGCAGCTTGGGGGGGGGCCAGCCCCAGCATTTT.

The table lists this clonotype with many counts. V and J are TRBV12-3 or TRBV12-4 and TRBJ2-1, with 13 bases identical to TRBD2. The V and J ends lost 6 bases and 5 bases, in that order; junction bases with no gene match: 7. This CDR3 is 16 amino acids long. The CDR3 protein is CASSLTTSGRHNEQFF. In nucleotides, the CDR3 is TGTGCCAGCAGCCTAACGACTAGCGGGAGGCACAATGAGCAGTTCTTC.

On this clonotype itself: Since no conserved phenylalanine or tryptophan closes the CDR3, a read error is the likely cause. This rearrangement joins TRBV5-1 to TRBJ2-5; the D gene is possibly TRBD1 (6 bases). CDR1 and CDR2 (germline): SGHRS, YFSETQ. This CDR3 region has 14 residues. V was trimmed by 2 bases and J by 2 bases, leaving 10 bases between them. CDR3 in DNA: TGCGCCAGCAGCTTCTCAGGGGTTCAAGAGACCCAGTACCTC. Protein: CASSFSGVQETQYL.

This clonotype was seen ten or more times. The chain has TRBV9 and TRBJ2-7; tentative D call: TRBD1 (5 bases). The V gene's germline CDR1 is SGDLS and CDR2 YYNGEE. Trimming left V 3 bases short and J 5 bases short, with 12 bases between. This CDR3 spans 13 amino acids. The CDR3 coding sequence is TGTGCCAGCAGCGGCAGGGTTGGAGACGAGCAGTACTTC. Protein product: CASSGRVGDEQYF.

This clonotype was counted many times. This sequence joins TRBV11-3 and TRBJ2-3; D may be TRBD2 (6 bases). Germline V CDR1 and CDR2: SGHNT, YENEEA. This CDR3 has 16 residues. V was pared by 5 bases and J by 4 bases, with 19 bases between. The CDR3 DNA follows: TGTGCCAGCAGCCCAAAACCGGGACTCGTACCAGATACGCAGTATTTT. Translation: CASSPKPGLVPDTQYF.

The rearrangement links TRBV2 to TRBJ2-1; tentative D call: TRBD1 (6 bases). The CDR3 is made up of 11 amino acids. Germline-derived CDR1 and CDR2 are SNHLY and FYNNEI. V was shortened by 5 bases and J by 9 bases, with 8 bases between the two germline ends. The CDR3: CASSTDSEQFF. The DNA of the CDR3 is TGTGCCAGCAGTACGGACAGTGAGCAGTTCTTC. The full variable domain, its missing parts supplied by reference TRBV2 and TRBJ2-1, is EPEVTQTPSHQVTQMGQEVILRCVPISNHLYFYWYRQILGQKVEFLVSFYNNEISEKSEIFDDQFSVERPDGSNFTLKIRSTKLEDSAMYFCASSTDSEQFFGPGTRLTVL.

Of note for this clonotype: It may be a read error: a sequence one base away is much more abundant. The chain has TRBV3-1 and TRBJ1-5, with a weak D call TRBD1 (5 bases). CDR3 length: 12 residues. Germline V lookup: CDR1 LGHDT, CDR2 YNNKEL (reference sequence). V gave up 7 bases and J gave up 3 bases, with 7 bases separating them. The CDR3 sequence: CASIRVNQPQHF. The CDR3 nucleotides are TGTGCCAGCATCAGGGTCAATCAGCCCCAGCATTTT.